These T cell receptor beta chains were read from a single sample in a study of beta chain features in type 1 diabetes. Generated by immunoSEQ multiplex PCR, the TCRdb table keeps only in-frame clones and is missing some. The sample records some 900,000 clones, around a sixth being singletons. Sequenced input: naive CD4+ T cells from blood. These TCRs come from a woman between 18 and 29 years old in good health. Each CDR3 is given with its conserved first and last residue. D genes are given only for firm matches. Only some rows state a clone size, as once, few, many or a class for expanded clones.

. | TRBJ2-1 | . | TRBV25-1 | CASSRLVNEQFF | TGTGCCAGCAGTCGGCTAGTTAATGAGCAGTTCTTC
. | TRBJ1-2 | few | TRBV29-1 | CSVHQGGYGYTF | TGCAGCGTTCATCAGGGCGGCTATGGCTACACCTTC
. | TRBJ1-3 | . | TRBV18 | CASSPPGWGGNTIYF | TGTGCCAGCTCACCACCGGGCTGGGGTGGAAACACCATATATTTT
. | TRBJ1-1 | . | TRBV6-5 | CASKGVMNTEAFF | TGTGCCTCAAAAGGGGTCATGAACACTGAAGCTTTCTTT
TRBD2 | TRBJ2-3 | few | TRBV5-6 | CASSFLSGTRTADTQYF | TGTGCCAGCAGCTTTCTATCCGGGACTAGGACGGCAGATACGCAGTATTTT
TRBD1 | TRBJ1-2 | few | TRBV28 | CASSSGQGDGYTF | TGTGCCAGCAGTTCAGGACAGGGAGATGGCTACACCTTC
TRBD2 | TRBJ2-3 | . | TRBV7-2 | CASSLGGGPDTQYF | TGTGCCAGCAGCTTGGGGGGAGGGCCAGATACGCAGTATTTT
TRBD1 | TRBJ2-3 | . | TRBV4-3 | CASSQGTGTGRSDTQYF | TGCGCCAGCAGCCAAGGAACCGGGACAGGGAGGTCAGATACGCAGTATTTT
TRBD1 | TRBJ2-3 | . | TRBV11-2 | CASSPTGARIDTQYF | TGTGCCAGCAGCCCGACAGGGGCCCGAATAGATACGCAGTATTTT
TRBD1 | TRBJ2-7 | . | TRBV28 | CASSLSGQGSYEQYF | TGTGCCAGCAGTTTGTCAGGACAGGGCTCCTACGAGCAGTACTTC
TRBD1 | TRBJ1-1 | . | TRBV28 | CASSPGTGLNTEAFF | TGTGCCAGCAGTCCCGGGACAGGGTTGAACACTGAAGCTTTCTTT
TRBD1 | TRBJ1-2 | . | TRBV7-9 | CASSMFIRGNGYTF | TGTGCCAGCAGCATGTTCATCAGGGGGAATGGCTACACCTTC
. | TRBJ2-5 | . | TRBV6-1 | CASRDPVPGRETQYF | TGTGCCAGCAGGGATCCGGTCCCGGGTAGAGAGACCCAGTACTTC
. | TRBJ2-1 | . | TRBV2 | CASSASTTRLLRNEQFF | TGTGCCAGCAGTGCATCAACAACCCGGCTCCTTCGTAATGAGCAGTTCTTC
. | TRBJ1-2 | few | TRBV5-1 | CASSLISDGYTF | TGCGCCAGCAGCTTGATCTCCGACGGCTACACCTTC
. | TRBJ2-5 | . | TRBV27 | CASSIRAGGETQYF | TGTGCCAGCAGCATCCGCGCCGGTGGAGAGACCCAGTACTTC
TRBD2 | TRBJ2-3 | few | TRBV10-3 | CAISGTSGGFTDTQYF | TGTGCCATCAGTGGGACATCGGGGGGTTTCACAGATACGCAGTATTTT
TRBD2 | TRBJ2-2 | few | TRBV15 | CATSRLAGLTGELFF | TGTGCCACCAGCAGGCTAGCGGGGCTCACCGGGGAGCTGTTTTTT
. | TRBJ2-4 | few | TRBV6-5 | CASSYSGDGHYIQYF | TGTGCCAGCAGTTACTCGGGGGACGGTCATTACATTCAGTACTTC
. | TRBJ1-1 | few | TRBV4-2 | CASSQTSWQGRGTEAFF | TGTGCCAGCAGCCAGACGTCGTGGCAGGGCCGGGGTACTGAAGCTTTCTTT
. | TRBJ2-5 | many | TRBV7-9 | CASSLGQTQYF | TGTGCCAGCAGCTTAGGGCAGACCCAGTACTTC
. | TRBJ2-7 | few | TRBV29-1 | CSVAQGTYEQYF | TGCAGCGTTGCTCAGGGAACCTACGAGCAGTACTTC
TRBD1 | TRBJ2-5 | . | TRBV29-1 | CSGGTGLETQYF | TGCAGCGGGGGGACAGGGTTGGAGACCCAGTACTTC
TRBD2 | TRBJ2-1 | . | TRBV6-5 | CASRTSGEVNNEQFF | TGTGCCAGCCGGACTAGCGGAGAGGTAAACAATGAGCAGTTCTTC
. | TRBJ2-7 | . | TRBV5-5 | CASSHLWETTYEQYF | TGTGCCAGCAGCCACTTATGGGAAACTACCTACGAGCAGTACTTC
. | TRBJ2-7 | few | TRBV7-2 | CASRGTTGYEQYF | TGTGCCAGCAGGGGAACTACAGGCTACGAGCAGTACTTC
TRBD1 | TRBJ1-4 | . | TRBV5-4 | CASSLGQGGANEKLFF | TGTGCCAGCAGCTTGGGACAGGGTGGGGCTAATGAAAAACTGTTTTTT
TRBD2 | TRBJ2-1 | few | TRBV14 | CASSQDQTSGNNEQFF | TGTGCCAGCAGCCAAGATCAGACTAGCGGGAACAATGAGCAGTTCTTC
. | TRBJ2-7 | few | TRBV6-6 | CASSYRQGVHEQYF | TGTGCCAGCAGTTATCGCCAGGGAGTCCACGAGCAGTACTTC
TRBD2 | TRBJ2-1 | . | TRBV7-2 | CASSRLAGVYNEQFF | TGTGCCAGCAGCCGACTAGCGGGAGTTTACAATGAGCAGTTCTTC
TRBD1 | TRBJ2-5 | few | TRBV5-6 | CASSKRGLETQYF | TGTGCCAGCAGCAAAAGGGGGCTCGAGACCCAGTACTTC
. | TRBJ2-5 | . | TRBV29-1 | CSVVAGSSRETQYF | TGCAGCGTTGTGGCGGGATCCAGCAGAGAGACCCAGTACTTC
. | TRBJ2-7 | few | TRBV29-1 | CSVEKLDGSSYEQYF | TGCAGCGTTGAAAAGCTAGACGGGAGCTCCTACGAGCAGTACTTC
. | TRBJ2-3 | . | TRBV2 | CASSEGGVAGLNTQYF | TGTGCCAGCAGTGAGGGGGGCGTTGCTGGACTCAATACGCAGTATTTT
TRBD1 | TRBJ2-6 | few | TRBV18 | CASSPMGQGTGANVLTF | TGTGCCAGCTCACCAATGGGACAGGGGACCGGGGCCAACGTCCTGACTTTC
TRBD1 | TRBJ2-7 | few | TRBV7-2 | CASSVRLQGQGKLSYEQYF | TGTGCCAGCAGCGTTAGACTACAAGGACAGGGGAAGTTGTCCTACGAGCAGTACTTC
. | TRBJ2-5 | . | TRBV4-2 | CASSFRAQETQYF | TGTGCCAGCAGTTTTCGGGCGCAAGAGACCCAGTACTTC
. | TRBJ2-7 | few | TRBV11-2 | CASSRGDRSRVFSYEQYF | TGTGCCAGCAGCCGTGGTGATCGGTCCAGGGTGTTCTCCTACGAGCAGTACTTC
TRBD1 | TRBJ1-4 | few | TRBV10-3 | CAISLGQGSYEKLFF | TGTGCCATCAGCTTAGGACAGGGGAGTTATGAAAAACTGTTTTTT